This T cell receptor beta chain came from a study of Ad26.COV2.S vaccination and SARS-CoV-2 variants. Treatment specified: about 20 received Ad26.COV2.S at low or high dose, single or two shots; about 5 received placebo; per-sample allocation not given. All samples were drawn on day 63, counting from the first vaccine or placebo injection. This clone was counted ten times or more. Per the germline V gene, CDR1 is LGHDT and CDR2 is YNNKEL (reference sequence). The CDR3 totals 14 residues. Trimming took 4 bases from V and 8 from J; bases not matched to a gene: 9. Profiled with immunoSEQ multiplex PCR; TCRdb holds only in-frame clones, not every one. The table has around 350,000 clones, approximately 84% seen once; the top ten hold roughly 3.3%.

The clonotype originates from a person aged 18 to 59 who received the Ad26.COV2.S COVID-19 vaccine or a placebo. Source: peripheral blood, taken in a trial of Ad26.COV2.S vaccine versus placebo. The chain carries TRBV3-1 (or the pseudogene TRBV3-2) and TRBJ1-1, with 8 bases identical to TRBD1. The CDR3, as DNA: TGTGCCAGCAGCCGAATTGGGGACAGGTCCGAAGCTTTCTTT. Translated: CASSRIGDRSEAFF.